Listed below are T cell receptor beta chains from one sample, sequenced in a study of CD8 T cells in ankylosing spondylitis. TCRdb analysed the 5' RACE reads with MiXCR anew, one entry per CDR3 protein. Of 200,000 to 250,000 distinct CDR3 sequences in the sample, about 10% were seen once. Sequencing was carried out using blood, either unsorted or a sorted T cell fraction (not recorded which). The source of these receptors is a male donor with ankylosing spondylitis or in good health (not recorded which). The CDR3 runs from the conserved cysteine through the conserved F or W. A D gene is named only where the DNA matches it firmly. Size is omitted from some rows. Given values are once, few, many or a class for expanded clones.

d_call	j_call	v_call	clone_size	cdr3_aa	cdr3_nt
NA	TRBJ1-2	TRBV7-9	few	CASSLGVATVDYGYTF	TGTGCCAGCAGCTTAGGTGTCGCGACAGTTGACTATGGCTACACCTTC
NA	TRBJ2-4	TRBV12-3/TRBV12-4	few	CASSFGDLQYF	TGTGCCAGCAGTTTTGGGGATCTTCAGTACTTC
TRBD1	TRBJ2-6	TRBV20-1	many	CSAREGQGAGANVLTF	TGCAGTGCTAGAGAAGGACAGGGCGCTGGGGCCAACGTCCTGACTTTC
NA	TRBJ1-5	TRBV9	many	CASSVAPTAYSNQPQHF	TGTGCCAGCAGCGTAGCCCCGACAGCGTATAGCAATCAGCCCCAGCATTTT
NA	TRBJ1-3	TRBV3-1	many	CASIQRRQGNTIYF	TGTGCCAGCATCCAGAGGAGACAAGGAAACACCATATATTTT
NA	TRBJ1-2	TRBV3-1	NA	CASRRSADWGYTF	TGTGCCAGCAGACGGAGTGCGGATTGGGGCTACACCTTC
NA	TRBJ1-1	TRBV5-1	many	CASSLDSQETEAFF	TGCGCCAGCAGCTTGGACAGCCAGGAAACTGAAGCTTTCTTT
NA	TRBJ2-1	TRBV7-2	few	CASSLGGGPVNEQFF	TGTGCCAGCAGCTTAGGGGGGGGGCCAGTAAATGAGCAGTTCTTC
NA	TRBJ2-1	TRBV5-1	many	CASSEDGYSYNEQFF	TGCGCCAGCAGCGAAGACGGGTACTCCTACAATGAGCAGTTCTTC
NA	TRBJ2-5	TRBV20-1	NA	CSASALRGTQYF	TGCAGTGCGTCCGCCCTGCGCGGGACCCAGTACTTC
NA	TRBJ2-7	TRBV20-1	many	CSAYEQENEQYF	TGCAGTGCTTACGAACAGGAAAACGAGCAGTACTTC
NA	TRBJ2-7	TRBV27	NA	CAIGRDHYEQYF	TGTGCCATCGGTCGGGACCACTACGAGCAGTACTTC
NA	TRBJ1-5	TRBV7-9	NA	CASSEGLSNQPQHF	TGTGCCAGCAGCGAGGGGCTTAGCAATCAGCCCCAGCATTTT
TRBD2	TRBJ2-1	TRBV7-8	many	CASSFSRLAGGFEQFF	TGTGCCAGCAGCTTTTCCCGACTAGCGGGGGGGTTTGAGCAGTTCTTC
NA	TRBJ2-5	TRBV3-1	many	CASSQTGETQYF	TGTGCCAGCAGCCAGACCGGGGAGACCCAGTACTTC
NA	TRBJ2-3	TRBV7-2	many	CASSTDADTQYF	TGTGCCAGCAGCACCGATGCAGATACGCAGTATTTT
TRBD1	TRBJ1-2	TRBV20-1	many	CSARMTGVYGYTF	TGCAGTGCTAGAATGACAGGGGTCTATGGCTACACCTTC
TRBD1	TRBJ1-3	TRBV5-5	NA	CASSLEYRGIAGNTIYF	TGTGCCAGCAGCTTGGAATACAGGGGTATAGCTGGAAACACCATATATTTT
TRBD1	TRBJ1-2	TRBV7-2	few	CASSPTGTAGGYTF	TGTGCCAGCAGCCCAACCGGGACAGCGGGCGGCTACACCTTC
TRBD1	TRBJ2-1	TRBV7-7	NA	CASSLGGTGWNEQFF	TGTGCCAGCAGCTTAGGGGGGACAGGGTGGAATGAGCAGTTCTTC
NA	TRBJ2-5	TRBV7-8	many	CASSLRGQYQETQYF	TGTGCCAGCAGCTTGAGGGGCCAGTACCAAGAGACCCAGTACTTC
NA	TRBJ2-3	TRBV9	NA	CASSPGAENTQYF	TGTGCCAGCAGCCCCGGCGCTGAGAATACGCAGTATTTT
TRBD1	TRBJ1-2	TRBV7-2	NA	CASSLGGTGLSYGYTF	TGTGCCAGCAGCTTAGGGGGGACAGGGCTTAGCTATGGCTACACCTTC
TRBD2	TRBJ2-2	TRBV12-3/TRBV12-4	NA	CASGIAGARTGELFF	TGTGCCAGCGGTATAGCGGGGGCCCGGACCGGGGAGCTGTTTTTT
NA	TRBJ2-5	TRBV5-1	NA	CASSPTAGIQETQYF	TGCGCCAGCAGCCCTACGGCAGGAATTCAAGAGACCCAGTACTTC
NA	TRBJ2-7	TRBV5-1	NA	CASSESTVPYEQYF	TGCGCCAGCAGCGAGAGCACGGTCCCCTACGAGCAGTACTTC
NA	TRBJ2-7	TRBV29-1	many	CSVESSYEQYF	TGCAGCGTTGAATCTAGCTACGAGCAGTACTTC
TRBD1	TRBJ2-7	TRBV6-1	many	CASSGDRGREQYF	TGTGCCAGCAGCGGGGACAGGGGGCGCGAGCAGTACTTC
NA	TRBJ1-1	TRBV20-1	many	CSAAGTTEAFF	TGCAGTGCTGCCGGGACCACTGAAGCTTTCTTT
NA	TRBJ1-1	TRBV2	NA	CAYRQNTEAFF	TGTGCCTACAGGCAGAACACTGAAGCTTTCTTT
NA	TRBJ2-7	TRBV7-7	NA	CASSPGEVGYEQYF	TGTGCTAGCAGCCCCGGAGAGGTCGGCTACGAGCAGTACTTC
TRBD1	TRBJ1-1	TRBV20-1	many	CSARGGQGFGANTEAFF	TGCAGTGCTAGAGGTGGACAGGGGTTCGGGGCGAACACTGAAGCTTTCTTT
NA	TRBJ2-2	TRBV5-1	NA	CASNRTNTGELFF	TGCGCCAGCAACAGGACGAACACCGGGGAGCTGTTTTTT
NA	TRBJ2-7	TRBV12-3/TRBV12-4	many	CASSHQTVKYEQYF	TGTGCCAGCAGCCATCAGACAGTTAAGTACGAGCAGTACTTC
TRBD1	TRBJ2-5	TRBV5-1	many	CASSLMSGQGETQYF	TGCGCCAGCAGCTTGATGTCAGGACAGGGTGAGACCCAGTACTTC
TRBD1	TRBJ1-1	TRBV20-1	many	CSARGQGGIMNTEAFF	TGCAGTGCTAGAGGACAGGGGGGCATCATGAACACTGAAGCTTTCTTT
NA	TRBJ2-5	TRBV14	many	CAIRQCQETQYF	TGTGCCATCCGACAGTGCCAAGAGACCCAGTACTTC
NA	TRBJ2-5	TRBV5-1	many	CASSGTRDETQYF	TGCGCCAGCAGCGGTACTAGAGATGAGACCCAGTACTTC
NA	TRBJ1-5	TRBV12-5	many	CASGLVLTGSYQPQHF	TGTGCTAGTGGTTTGGTACTTACAGGGTCGTATCAGCCCCAGCATTTT
NA	TRBJ2-3	TRBV7-2	many	CASSSPITDTQYF	TGTGCCAGCAGCTCGCCGATCACAGATACGCAGTATTTT
TRBD1	TRBJ2-3	TRBV28	many	CASSRSGQGADTQYF	TGTGCCAGCAGCAGATCCGGACAGGGGGCAGATACGCAGTATTTT
NA	TRBJ1-5	TRBV27	many	CASRPRTDLNQPQHF	TGTGCCAGCAGGCCCCGGACGGACCTCAATCAGCCCCAGCATTTT
TRBD2	TRBJ2-7	TRBV20-1	many	CSATGLAGLEQYF	TGCAGTGCTACGGGACTAGCGGGGTTGGAGCAGTACTTC
NA	TRBJ2-2	TRBV5-1	many	CASSASTGNTGELFF	TGCGCCAGCAGCGCCTCGACAGGGAACACCGGGGAGCTGTTTTTT
NA	TRBJ2-2	TRBV7-3	few	CASSLKGPAATNTGELFF	TGTGCCAGCAGCTTAAAAGGACCAGCGGCCACGAACACCGGGGAGCTGTTTTTT
NA	TRBJ2-3	TRBV20-1	many	CSAKDLDKRDTQYF	TGCAGTGCAAAGGACTTAGACAAGCGAGATACGCAGTATTTT
NA	TRBJ1-1	TRBV6-5	many	CASSYSFYGDTEAFF	TGTGCCAGCAGTTACAGCTTCTACGGGGACACTGAAGCTTTCTTT
NA	TRBJ2-2	TRBV7-2	many	CASRSGPTGELFF	TGTGCCAGCAGATCCGGACCTACCGGGGAGCTGTTTTTT
TRBD1	TRBJ1-4	TRBV5-1	NA	CASSLSGQSEKLFF	TGCGCCAGCAGCCTTTCGGGACAGAGTGAAAAACTGTTTTTT
TRBD1	TRBJ1-1	TRBV12-5	NA	CASGFTHQGARTEAFF	TGTGCTAGTGGTTTCACACACCAGGGGGCGCGCACTGAAGCTTTCTTT
NA	TRBJ2-1	TRBV18	many	CASSMGVGEQFF	TGTGCCAGCTCCATGGGGGTTGGTGAGCAGTTCTTC
NA	TRBJ2-2	TRBV7-9	few	CASSFPGPATGELFF	TGTGCCAGCAGCTTTCCCGGGCCGGCCACCGGGGAGCTGTTTTTT
TRBD2	TRBJ2-3	TRBV28	many	CASSSPSGSGGGHTQYF	TGTGCCAGCAGTAGCCCCTCGGGGAGCGGGGGGGGTCATACGCAGTATTTT